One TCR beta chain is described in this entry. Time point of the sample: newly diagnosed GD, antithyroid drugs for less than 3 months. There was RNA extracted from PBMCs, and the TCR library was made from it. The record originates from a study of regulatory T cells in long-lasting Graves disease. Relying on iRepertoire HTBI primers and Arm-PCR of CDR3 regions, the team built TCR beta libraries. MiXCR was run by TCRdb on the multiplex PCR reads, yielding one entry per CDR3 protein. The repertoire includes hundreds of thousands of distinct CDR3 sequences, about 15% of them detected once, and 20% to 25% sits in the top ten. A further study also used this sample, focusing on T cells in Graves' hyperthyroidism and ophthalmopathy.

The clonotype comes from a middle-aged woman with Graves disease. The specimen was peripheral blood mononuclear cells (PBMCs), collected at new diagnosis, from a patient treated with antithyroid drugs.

The CDR3 bases are TGTGCCAGCAAGGTGGACACCATGGGGACAGAAGCTTTCTTT. Protein: CASKVDTMGTEAFF. J is TRBJ1-1 and V is TRBV2, with a weak D call TRBD1 (6 bases). The V and J ends lost 7 bases and 8 bases respectively, with 20 bases between them. This CDR3 has 14 amino acids. The V gene's germline CDR1 is SNHLY and CDR2 FYNNEI.